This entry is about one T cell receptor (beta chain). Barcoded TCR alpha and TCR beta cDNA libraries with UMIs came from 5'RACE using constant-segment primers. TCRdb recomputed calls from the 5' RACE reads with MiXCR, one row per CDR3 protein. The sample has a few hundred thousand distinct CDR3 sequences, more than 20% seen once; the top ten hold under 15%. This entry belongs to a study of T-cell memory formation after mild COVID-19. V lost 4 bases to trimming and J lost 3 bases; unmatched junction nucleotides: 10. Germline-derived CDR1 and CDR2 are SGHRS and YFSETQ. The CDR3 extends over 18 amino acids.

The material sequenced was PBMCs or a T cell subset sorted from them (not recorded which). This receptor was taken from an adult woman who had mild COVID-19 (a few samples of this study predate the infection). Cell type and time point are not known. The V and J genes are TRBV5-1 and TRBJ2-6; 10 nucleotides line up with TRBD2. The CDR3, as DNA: TGCGCCAGCAGCCAAGCAGCGGGAGGGCCGTATGGGGCCAACGTCCTGACTTTC. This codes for CASSQAAGGPYGANVLTF. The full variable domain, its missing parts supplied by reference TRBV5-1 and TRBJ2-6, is KAGVTQTPRYLIKTRGQQVTLSCSPISGHRSVSWYQQTPGQGLQFLFEYFSETQRNKGNFPGRFSGRQFSNSRSEMNVSTLELGDSALYLCASSQAAGGPYGANVLTFGAGSRLTVL.